Below, 3 T cell receptor beta chains from the same sample are listed, as sequenced in a study of T-cell reconstitution after alpha-beta-depleted transplantation in children. TCRbeta library preparation incorporated unique molecular identifiers. TCRdb processed the PCR reads anew with MiXCR; each CDR3 protein has one entry. Of around 580,000 distinct CDR3 sequences listed, 23% were seen once; the top ten hold roughly 14%. Material: PBMCs, mostly from graft donor cells, obtained 360 days after TCRalphabeta/CD19-depleted stem cell transplant. The source is a boy under three years old who had a stem cell transplant for acute myeloid leukemia, so the T cells may come from the graft donor.

This clonotype showed up many times. The chain is built from TRBV20-1 and TRBJ2-3, with TRBD2 as a possible D gene (6 bases). V was shortened by 3 bases and J by 2 bases, with 12 bases between the two germline ends. The CDR3 is 14 residues long. The germline V gene encodes CDR1 DFQATT and CDR2 SNEGSKA (reference sequence). The CDR3: CSASRGGDTDTQYF. Here the CDR3 DNA reads TGCAGTGCTAGTCGCGGCGGGGACACAGATACGCAGTATTTT.

V is TRBV29-1 and J is TRBJ1-1, with D uncertain. V dropped 5 bases and J dropped 4 bases, with 14 bases sitting between them. CDR3 size: 13 residues. CDR1 is SQVTM, CDR2 ANQGSEA, per germline. In DNA form, the CDR3 reads TGCAGCGTTCGGTCACGGTTGGGCACTGAAGCTTTCTTT. Protein: CSVRSRLGTEAFF.

This clonotype has ten or more counts. CDR3 protein: CSARDHWERGVGDTQYF. The CDR3 bases are TGCAGTGCTAGAGATCATTGGGAGCGGGGGGTTGGAGATACGCAGTATTTT. This rearrangement joins TRBV20-1 to TRBJ2-3, with 9 bases aligning to TRBD2. Germline CDR1 DFQATT, CDR2 SNEGSKA (reference sequence). The length of the CDR3 is 17 residues. After removal of 0 bases from V and 5 bases from J, the junction contained 12 bases not matched to a gene.